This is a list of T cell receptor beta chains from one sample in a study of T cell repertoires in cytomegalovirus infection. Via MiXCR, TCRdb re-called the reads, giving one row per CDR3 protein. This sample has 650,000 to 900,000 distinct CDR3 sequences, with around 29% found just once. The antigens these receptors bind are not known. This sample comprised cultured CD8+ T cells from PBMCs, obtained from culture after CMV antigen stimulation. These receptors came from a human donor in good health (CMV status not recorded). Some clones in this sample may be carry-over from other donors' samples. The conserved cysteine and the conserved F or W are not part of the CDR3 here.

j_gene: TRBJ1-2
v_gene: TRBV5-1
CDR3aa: ASSLEGAGYT

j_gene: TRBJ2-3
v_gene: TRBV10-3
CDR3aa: AISDSGSTDTQY

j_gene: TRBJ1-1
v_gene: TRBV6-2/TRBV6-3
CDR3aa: ASSPPGPAF

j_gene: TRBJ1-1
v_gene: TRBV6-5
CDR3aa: ASSYFAQVNTEAF

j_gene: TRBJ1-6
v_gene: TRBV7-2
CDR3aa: ASSLSYGDNSPLH

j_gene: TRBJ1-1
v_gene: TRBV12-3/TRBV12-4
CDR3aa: ASSFGLMLGAF

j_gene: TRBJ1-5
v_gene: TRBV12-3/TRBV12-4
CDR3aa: ASSFEGQPQH

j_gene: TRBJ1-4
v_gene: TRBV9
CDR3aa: ASSAGAATNEKLF

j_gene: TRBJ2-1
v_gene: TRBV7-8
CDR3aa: ASSIVQGHSYNEQF

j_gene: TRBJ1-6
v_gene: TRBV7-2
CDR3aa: ASSLAKDSASLYNSPLH

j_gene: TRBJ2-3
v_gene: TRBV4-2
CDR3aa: ASSPPLEDTQY

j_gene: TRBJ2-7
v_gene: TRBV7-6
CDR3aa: ASSLGETGPFPYEQY

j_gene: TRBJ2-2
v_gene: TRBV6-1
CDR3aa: ASSPDITGELF

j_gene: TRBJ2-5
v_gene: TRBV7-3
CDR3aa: ASSPHSGGRETQY

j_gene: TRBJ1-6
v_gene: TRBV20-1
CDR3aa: SARNERESSYNSPLH

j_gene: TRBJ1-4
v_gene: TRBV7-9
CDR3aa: ASSLEAWGQVNEKLF

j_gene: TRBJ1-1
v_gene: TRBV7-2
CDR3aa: ASSSYRGGISNTEAF

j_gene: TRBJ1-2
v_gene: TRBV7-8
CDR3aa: ASSLGPTHGYT

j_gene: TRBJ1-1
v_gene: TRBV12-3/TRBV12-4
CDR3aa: ASLRGHTEAF

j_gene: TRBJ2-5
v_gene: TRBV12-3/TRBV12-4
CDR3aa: ASSPPGVWKTQY

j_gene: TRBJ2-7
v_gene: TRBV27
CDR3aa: ASSLAVPPGYEQY

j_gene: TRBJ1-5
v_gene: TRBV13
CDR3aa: ASSLGGPSQYGSNQPQH

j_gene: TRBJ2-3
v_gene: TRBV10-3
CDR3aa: AISESVTFEADTQY

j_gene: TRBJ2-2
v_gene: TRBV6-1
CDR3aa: ASSYGRAGELF

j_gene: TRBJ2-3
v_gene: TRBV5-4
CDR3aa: ASSLRTRAGGTSTDTQY

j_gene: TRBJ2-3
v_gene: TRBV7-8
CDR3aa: ASSLAWTINTDTQY

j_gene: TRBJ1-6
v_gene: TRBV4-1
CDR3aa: ASSYQGSPLH

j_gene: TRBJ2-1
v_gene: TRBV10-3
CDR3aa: AISSGTVPSSYNEQF

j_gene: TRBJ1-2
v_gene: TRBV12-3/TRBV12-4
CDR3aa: ASKTGTGGRYGYT

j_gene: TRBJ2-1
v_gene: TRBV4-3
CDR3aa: ASSPRQVGPNEQF

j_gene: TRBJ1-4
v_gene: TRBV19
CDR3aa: ASSRRQGEIGNEKLF

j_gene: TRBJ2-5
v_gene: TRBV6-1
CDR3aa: ASVGTIQRETQY

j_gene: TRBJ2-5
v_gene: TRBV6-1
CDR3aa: ASRVRETQY

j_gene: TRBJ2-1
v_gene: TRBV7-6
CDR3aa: ASSTRQIRNEQF

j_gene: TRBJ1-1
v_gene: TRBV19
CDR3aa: ASRGLPRSHTEAF

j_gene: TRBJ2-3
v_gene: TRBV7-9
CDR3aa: ASSPPPQGGSTDTQY

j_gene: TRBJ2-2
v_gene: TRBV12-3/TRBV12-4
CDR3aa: ASSFTGATGELF

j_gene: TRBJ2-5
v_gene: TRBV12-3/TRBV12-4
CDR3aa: ASSFYRGAPVY

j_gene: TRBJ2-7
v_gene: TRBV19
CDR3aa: ASRGQGQDTEQY

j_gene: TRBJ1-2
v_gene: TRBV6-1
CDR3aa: ASSEISDSFYGYT

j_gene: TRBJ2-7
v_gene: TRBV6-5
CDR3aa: ASSIAGGTYEQY

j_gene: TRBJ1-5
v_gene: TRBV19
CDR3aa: ASNLVGNQPQH

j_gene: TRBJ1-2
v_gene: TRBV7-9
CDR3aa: ASSGTGTQGYT

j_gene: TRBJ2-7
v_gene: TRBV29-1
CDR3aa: SALAGTGYPYEQY

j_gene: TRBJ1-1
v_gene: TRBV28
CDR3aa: ASRQYRTKTEAC

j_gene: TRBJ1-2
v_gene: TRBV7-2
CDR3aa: ASSLGDGRNYGYT

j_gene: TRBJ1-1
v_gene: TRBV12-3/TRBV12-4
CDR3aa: ASRLGRGPEAF

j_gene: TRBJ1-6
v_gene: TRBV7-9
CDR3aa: ASSLNGGNSPLH

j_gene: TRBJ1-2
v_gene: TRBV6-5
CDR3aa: ASSYSNGYGYT

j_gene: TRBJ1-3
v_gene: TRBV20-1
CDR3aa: SARDPGSEGNTIY

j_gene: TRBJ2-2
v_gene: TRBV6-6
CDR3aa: ASSYNVGKNTGELF

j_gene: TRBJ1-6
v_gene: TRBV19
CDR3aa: ASTQKANSPLH

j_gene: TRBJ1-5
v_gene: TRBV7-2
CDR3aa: ASSPWGGNQPQH

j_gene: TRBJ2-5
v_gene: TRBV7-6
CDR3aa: ASSLRAGEETQY

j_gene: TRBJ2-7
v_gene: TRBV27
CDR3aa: ASSLYSAWTLGHEQY

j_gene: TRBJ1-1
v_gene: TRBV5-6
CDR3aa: ASSLAGYPDTEAF

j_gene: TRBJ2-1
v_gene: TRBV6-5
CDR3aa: ASSYSLAGGYNEQF

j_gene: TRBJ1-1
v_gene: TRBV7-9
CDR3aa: ASSYVDRGTEAF

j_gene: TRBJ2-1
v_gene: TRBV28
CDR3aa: ASSLGWTGGYNEQF

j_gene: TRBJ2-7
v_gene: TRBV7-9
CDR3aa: ASSFRQSSSYEQY